The TCR beta chain described here comes from a study of Tregs in tolerant kidney transplant recipients. This table comes from immunoSEQ multiplex PCR, and its TCRdb copy is limited to in-frame clones, with some not included. Here the sample spans about 59,000 clones, about four fifths being singletons. Germline-derived CDR1 and CDR2 are SGHNT and YENEEA. V was trimmed by 5 bases and J by 3 bases, leaving 11 bases between them. The CDR3 has 14 amino acids. A single count supports this clone. Sequences were obtained from CD4+ T cells from blood. The receptor was derived from a human donor in good health. The chain uses TRBV11-3 and TRBJ1-5; weak D call: TRBD1 (5 bases). This CDR3 is CASSLSGDNQPQHF. The DNA of the CDR3 is TGTGCCAGCAGCCTTTCGGGGGACAATCAGCCCCAGCATTTT.